This T cell receptor beta chain was sequenced in a study of control samples from healthy donors and cancer patients. Clones were read by immunoSEQ multiplex PCR, and TCRdb kept only the in-frame ones, dropping some. This sample has over 150,000 clones, with around 94% found just once. Unmatched junction bases numbered 1, after V lost 3 bases and J lost 3 bases. CDR1 and CDR2 from the germline V gene are MNHEY and SMNVEV (reference sequence). The CDR3 covers 13 residues. V usage is TRBV27 and J usage is TRBJ2-7, with 8 bases matching TRBD1. This clonotype was sampled from a woman in her late teens or twenties in good health. The sequenced sample consisted of blood. The CDR3 loop reads CASSFDRGYEQYF. CDR3 bases: TGTGCCAGCAGTTTCGACAGGGGCTACGAGCAGTACTTC.